Sequencing of this T cell receptor (beta chain) was carried out in a study of glioma-infiltrating T cells. TCR alpha and beta CDR3 regions were amplified from RNA using iRepertoire nested multiplex PCR. For one-step reverse transcription and amplification, 100-400 ng of tissue mRNA or PBMC total RNA was used. MiXCR was run by TCRdb on the multiplex PCR reads, yielding one entry per CDR3 protein. In the table there are more than 95,000 distinct CDR3 sequences, around 28% of which are singletons. Ten or more counts support this clonotype. Per the germline V gene, CDR1 is KGHSH and CDR2 is LQKENI. The V end was cut by 3 bases, the J end by 1 base, with 12 bases between. The CDR3 consists of 15 residues.

The gene calls are TRBV18 and TRBJ2-5; no clear D. The source of this sequence is a human donor with low-grade glioma or glioblastoma, undergoing nonglioma brain surgery, or in good health (not recorded which). Sequencing was performed on glioma tissue, nonneoplastic brain tissue, or PBMCs (not recorded which). The CDR3 bases are TGTGCCAGCTCACCGATCGAAGGGATCCAAGAGACCCAGTACTTC. It specifies CASSPIEGIQETQYF.